This is a list of T cell receptor beta chains from one sample in a study of T-cell reconstitution after alpha-beta-depleted transplantation in children. TCRdb re-called the PCR reads through MiXCR, storing one row per CDR3 protein. Of 100,000 or so distinct CDR3 sequences in the sample, about 16% were seen once. The material sequenced was PBMCs, mostly from graft donor cells, taken 180 days after TCRalphabeta/CD19-depleted stem cell transplant. These receptors originate from a male patient under 10 years old who had a stem cell transplant for acute lymphoblastic leukemia, so the T cells may come from the graft donor. Each CDR3 is given with its conserved first and last residue. D genes are given only for firm matches. Rows give clone size only sometimes, using once, few, many, or a class for an expanded clone.

d_call clone_size j_call v_call cdr3_nt cdr3_aa
NA few TRBJ1-1 TRBV3-1 TGTGCCAGCAGCACATCTCCGCTCCCGGGGACAAAAGCTTTCTTT CASSTSPLPGTKAFF
NA NA TRBJ1-2 TRBV29-1 TGCAGCGCCCCCCGGGCTAACTATGGCTACACCTTC CSAPRANYGYTF
NA few TRBJ2-2 TRBV12-3/TRBV12-4 TGTGCCAGCAGTTCCCGGATGACCCCGAACACCGGGGAGCTGTTTTTT CASSSRMTPNTGELFF
NA few TRBJ2-7 TRBV6-6 TGTGCCAGCAAAACGGGGACTTACTACGAGCAGTACTTC CASKTGTYYEQYF
NA few TRBJ2-5 TRBV7-2 TGTGCCAGCAGCGTACATCTCGGGGGGCTTGGGGAGACCCAGTACTTC CASSVHLGGLGETQYF
NA NA TRBJ2-3 TRBV20-1 TGCAGTGCCCCGGTGGGAAGGGATACGCAGTATTTT CSAPVGRDTQYF
TRBD1 few TRBJ1-6 TRBV28 TGTGCCAGCAGGGGGGGGACAGTTAATTCACCCCTCCACTTT CASRGGTVNSPLHF
NA NA TRBJ2-1 TRBV2 TGTGCCAGCAGTCGTAACGGGCACCACCACCTTTACAATGAGCAGTTCTTC CASSRNGHHHLYNEQFF
TRBD1 few TRBJ2-7 TRBV5-1 TGCGCCAGCAGCGGATTCACAGGGGGCGAGCAGTACTTC CASSGFTGGEQYF
TRBD1 NA TRBJ2-7 TRBV7-6 TGTGCCAGCAGCCCTAGGACAGGACTCTCCTACGAGCAGTACTTC CASSPRTGLSYEQYF
NA few TRBJ2-7 TRBV20-1 TGCAGTGCTAGAGTTCCCCCGGCCCAGGCGCTCTTCTACGAGCAGTACTTC CSARVPPAQALFYEQYF
NA NA TRBJ2-3 TRBV7-8 TGTGCCAGCAGCTTAGTGCGGACAGATACGCAGTATTTT CASSLVRTDTQYF
NA few TRBJ2-1 TRBV5-1 TGCGCCAGCAGCTCAGATGGCGACTTCACCTCCTACAATGAGCAGTTCTTC CASSSDGDFTSYNEQFF
NA NA TRBJ1-2 TRBV27 TGTGCCAGCAGCTTATTGACAGGCGTCTATGGCTACACCTTC CASSLLTGVYGYTF
TRBD2 NA TRBJ2-5 TRBV7-9 TGTGCCAGCAGCTTGGCCCTAGCGGAGCAAGAGACCCAGTACTTC CASSLALAEQETQYF
NA few TRBJ2-2 TRBV24-1 TGTGCCACCAGTGATGACCGACCGGGACTGAACACCGGGGAGCTGTTTTTT CATSDDRPGLNTGELFF
NA few TRBJ2-1 TRBV21-1 TGTGCCAGCAGCAAAGCTCAGGGCTTGGATGAGCAGTTCTTC CASSKAQGLDEQFF
TRBD1 many TRBJ1-5 TRBV7-2 TGTGCCAGCAGCTTAGTGACAGGGGGCAATCAGCCCCAGCATTTT CASSLVTGGNQPQHF
NA NA TRBJ1-1 TRBV2 TGTGCCAGCAGTGAAGCGCTCGGGTTTGAAGCTTTCTTT CASSEALGFEAFF
NA many TRBJ2-7 TRBV5-1 TGCGCCAGCAGCTTGGAGTACAGGGAAGCCTACGAGCAGTACTTC CASSLEYREAYEQYF
NA NA TRBJ2-3 TRBV5-1 TGCGCCAGCAGCTTGGCCTTGGGAGAGGATACGCAGTATTTT CASSLALGEDTQYF
NA few TRBJ2-7 TRBV5-1 TGCGCCAGCAGCTTGCATCCGTACGAGCAGTACTTC CASSLHPYEQYF
TRBD1 NA TRBJ1-1 TRBV18 TGTGCCAGCTCACGGGACAGAAACACTGAAGCTTTCTTT CASSRDRNTEAFF
NA many TRBJ2-2 TRBV7-7 TGTGCCAGCAGCTTAGATGGGGGGCGCGAGGAGCTGTTTTTT CASSLDGGREELFF
TRBD2 NA TRBJ2-1 TRBV6-1 TGTGCCAGCAGACTGACGGGACTAGCGGGCTTAAATGAGCAGTTCTTC CASRLTGLAGLNEQFF
NA NA TRBJ2-7 TRBV20-1 TGCAGCCAAGCCGGGACAACTTCCCACGAGCAGTACTTC CSQAGTTSHEQYF
NA many TRBJ2-2 TRBV25-1 TGTGCCAGCAGTGATAGGGCATACGGGCGGATGAACACCGGGGAGCTGTTTTTT CASSDRAYGRMNTGELFF
NA few TRBJ1-2 TRBV28 TGTGCCAGCAGCGTTTATTCGCAGGGTTTTAACTATGGCTACACCTTC CASSVYSQGFNYGYTF
NA NA TRBJ2-3 TRBV15 TGTGCCACCAGCAGAGGGGGGGCGCAATCAGATACGCAGTATTTT CATSRGGAQSDTQYF
TRBD1 NA TRBJ2-1 TRBV6-5 TGTGCCAGCAGTTACTCGACAGGGGCCCCCTACAATGAGCAGTTCTTC CASSYSTGAPYNEQFF
NA many TRBJ1-6 TRBV5-1 TGCGCCAGCAGCTTGAGGCGGGTGGATTCACCCCTCCACTTT CASSLRRVDSPLHF
NA few TRBJ2-5 TRBV12-3/TRBV12-4 TGTGCCAGCAGTTCATGGTTGCAAGAGACCCAGTACTTC CASSSWLQETQYF